Below, 24 T cell receptor beta chains from the same sample are listed, as sequenced in a study of blood T cell repertoires in COVID-19. Only in-frame clones appear in the TCRdb table, and some are missing; sequencing was by immunoSEQ multiplex PCR. The top ten clones hold around 20% of a sample with about 34,000 clones, about nine tenths of them seen once. The sequenced sample was peripheral blood. Source of these receptors: a man older than 75 with acute or convalescent COVID-19.

This sequence joins TRBV12-3 or TRBV12-4 and TRBJ1-5, with a weak D call TRBD1 (6 bases). Trimming cost V 6 bases and J 7 bases, with 13 bases left between them. CDR3 size: 13 residues. The CDR3, as DNA: TGTGCCAGCAGGGTAGGGGGGGTCCAGCCCCAGCATTTT. This sequence encodes CASRVGGVQPQHF.

V usage is TRBV4-1 and J usage is TRBJ1-4, with 9 bases matching TRBD1. Germline V lookup: CDR1 MGHRA, CDR2 YSYEKL. Germline trimming cut 4 bases from V and 4 bases from J; bases unmatched to any gene: 7. This CDR3 has 16 residues. CDR3 loop: CASSLGTGSYNEKLFF. Written as DNA, the CDR3 is TGCGCCAGCAGCCTCGGGACAGGGAGTTATAATGAAAAACTGTTTTTT.

This clone appeared once. The chain employs TRBV9 and TRBJ2-5, with TRBD2 as a possible D gene (6 bases). This CDR3 region has 13 residues. Per germline, CDR1 SGDLS and CDR2 YYNGEE. V lost 10 bases, J lost 5 bases, and 18 bases lay in between. The CDR3 DNA is TGTGCCTCAGAGGGACCTCGGGGGGAGACCCAGTACTTC. This gives the protein CASEGPRGETQYF.

V is TRBV5-4 and J is TRBJ2-5; D perhaps matches TRBD2 (7 bases). V was clipped by 4 bases and J by 3 bases, with 13 bases between them. The CDR3 extends over 14 amino acids. From germline, CDR1 is SGHNT and CDR2 YYREEE (reference sequence). Here the CDR3 DNA reads TGTGCCAGCAGCCCGGGGGGCGCAAAAGAGACCCAGTACTTC. Its translation: CASSPGGAKETQYF.

This chain uses TRBV28 with TRBJ1-5, with no clear D. The CDR3 is made up of 15 amino acids. The V end was cut by 4 bases, the J end by 0 bases, with 10 bases between. Germline CDR1 and CDR2: MDHEN and SYDVKM. The CDR3 DNA sequence: TGTGCCAGCAGTTCGAGGGATTTTAGCAATCAGCCCCAGCATTTT. This encodes CASSSRDFSNQPQHF.

The chain links TRBV10-1 to TRBJ2-1; D possibly corresponds to TRBD2 (6 bases). CDR1 and CDR2 from the germline V gene are WNHNN and SYGVQD (reference sequence). This CDR3 comprises 14 residues. The V and J ends lost 5 bases and 1 base respectively, with 9 bases between them. This CDR3 is CASSTRGSYNEQFF. The CDR3 DNA is TGCGCCAGCAGTACGCGGGGTTCCTACAATGAGCAGTTCTTC.

The J gene is TRBJ1-5, the V gene TRBV2; no firm D call. The germline V and J ends were trimmed by 2 bases and 11 bases, with 10 bases remaining between them. The CDR3 extends over 12 amino acids. Germline CDR1 SNHLY, CDR2 FYNNEI. CDR3 nucleotides: TGTGCCAGCAGTGAAAACCTGCGGGCCCAGCATTTT. It codes for CASSENLRAQHF.

CDR3 amino acids: CASSQLAGEEFF. The CDR3 region has the DNA TGTGCCAGCAGCCAACTAGCGGGGGAAGAGTTCTTC. The gene calls are TRBV6-2 or TRBV6-3 and TRBJ2-1, with TRBD2 identical over 11 bases. The CDR3 length is 12 residues. The V and J ends lost 6 bases and 14 bases, in that order; junction bases with no gene match: 6. Germline assignment: CDR1 MNHEY and CDR2 SVGEGT.

The J gene is TRBJ1-5, the V gene TRBV3-1 (or the pseudogene TRBV3-2); D not resolved. This CDR3 is built from 14 residues. V was clipped by 4 bases and J by 5 bases, with 12 bases between them. Germline V gene sequence: CDR1 LGHDT, CDR2 YNNKEL (reference sequence). The CDR3 DNA sequence: TGTGCCAGCAGCCCCTACGGGGTAGATCAGCCCCAGCATTTT. The encoded protein is CASSPYGVDQPQHF.

The V gene is TRBV6-1, the J gene TRBJ1-1; D not resolved. Germline V gene sequence: CDR1 MNHNS, CDR2 SASEGT. V gave up 1 base and J gave up 11 bases, with 11 bases separating them. The CDR3 is 12 residues long. Here the CDR3 reads CASSEDTTRAFF. In DNA form, the CDR3 reads TGTGCCAGCAGTGAAGATACCACTAGGGCTTTCTTT.

This rearrangement joins TRBV27 to TRBJ1-1, with D perhaps TRBD1 (5 bases). This CDR3 contains 15 residues. Germline V lookup: CDR1 MNHEY, CDR2 SMNVEV (reference sequence). Deletions cut 5 bases from V and 0 bases from J, with 13 bases between. CDR3 nucleotides: TGTGCCAGCAGTGCGCGACAGTCGATGAACACTGAAGCTTTCTTT. Its translation is CASSARQSMNTEAFF.

The chain combines TRBV27 with TRBJ1-2, with D perhaps matching TRBD1 (5 bases). The CDR3 is 13 amino acids. Trimming left V 8 bases short and J 8 bases short, with 18 bases between. Germline assignment: CDR1 MNHEY and CDR2 SMNVEV (reference sequence). The CDR3 loop reads CASRGEGTGGYTF. Written as DNA, the CDR3 is TGTGCCAGCCGAGGGGAGGGGACTGGGGGCTACACCTTC.

This clone was observed a single time. The J gene is TRBJ1-1, the V gene TRBV6-5; D perhaps matches TRBD1 (6 bases). The length of the CDR3 is 14 residues. Germline lookup yields CDR1 MNHEY and CDR2 SVGAGI. The V gene lost 3 bases and the J gene lost 5 bases, with 13 bases spanning the gap. The CDR3 protein is CASSYRGLDTEAFF. The CDR3 bases are TGTGCCAGCAGTTATAGGGGGTTGGATACTGAAGCTTTCTTT.

The V gene is TRBV5-6, the J gene TRBJ1-1; 9 bases fit TRBD1. Germline V gives CDR1 SGHDT, CDR2 YYEEEE. The length of the CDR3 is 16 residues. V lost 3 bases, J lost 1 base, and 7 bases stayed unmatched. The CDR3 DNA reads TGTGCCAGCAGCTCCACAGGGGGCCTCAAGAACACTGAAGCTTTCTTT. It specifies CASSSTGGLKNTEAFF.

V and J are TRBV6-5 and TRBJ1-3; D is perhaps TRBD1 (5 bases). Germline V gives CDR1 MNHEY, CDR2 SVGAGI. Trimming left V 0 bases short and J 0 bases short, with 9 bases between. The CDR3 covers 16 residues. CDR3 amino acids: CASSYSADISGNTIYF. CDR3 coding DNA: TGTGCCAGCAGTTACTCGGCGGACATCTCTGGAAACACCATATATTTT.

Here the CDR3 DNA reads TGTGCCAGCAGGCCGAAGGGGTTGTACGAGCAGTACTTC. It is translated as CASRPKGLYEQYF. V usage is TRBV6-5 and J usage is TRBJ2-7, with D possibly TRBD1 on 5 matching bases. The CDR3 runs 13 residues. CDR1 is MNHEY and CDR2 is SVGAGI in the germline V gene. The V and J ends lost 6 bases and 4 bases respectively, with 13 bases between them.

The chain has TRBV29-1 and TRBJ2-2, with D possibly matching TRBD1 (5 bases). This CDR3 is built from 14 residues. V lost 3 bases and J 6 bases, leaving 14 bases between the germline ends. Germline V gene data show CDR1 as SQVTM and CDR2 as ANQGSEA. CDR3 sequence reads: CSVDLAGSSGELFF. CDR3 bases: TGCAGCGTTGATCTGGCAGGGTCCTCCGGGGAGCTGTTTTTT.

In DNA form, the CDR3 reads TGTGCCAGCTCACCGATTCAGGCGACCGGTGAATTATCTGGAAACACCATATATTTT. This gives the protein CASSPIQATGELSGNTIYF. This sequence joins TRBV18 and TRBJ1-3; D is ambiguous. This CDR3 is 19 amino acids long. V gave up 3 bases and J gave up 1 base, with 22 bases separating them. Germline lookup yields CDR1 KGHSH and CDR2 LQKENI.

V and J are TRBV18 and TRBJ1-2; tentative D call: TRBD1 (6 bases). Trimming removed 2 bases from V and 0 bases from J, with 19 bases in between. This CDR3 is 18 amino acids long. Germline V gene data show CDR1 as KGHSH and CDR2 as LQKENI. As DNA, the CDR3 is TGTGCCAGCTCACCAATTGCAGGGGCCATTTCGACTAACTATGGCTACACCTTC. This sequence encodes CASSPIAGAISTNYGYTF.

The chain uses TRBV15 and TRBJ1-5; tentative D call: TRBD1 (6 bases). From germline, CDR1 is LNHNV and CDR2 YYDKDF (reference sequence). Trimming cost V 5 bases and J 0 bases, with 11 bases left between them. This CDR3 has 15 residues. Here the CDR3 reads CATSAYRDSNQPQHF. CDR3 DNA sequence: TGTGCCACCAGCGCTTACAGGGATAGCAATCAGCCCCAGCATTTT.

This clone was recorded once. The chain is built from TRBV19 and TRBJ1-4; a possible D gene is TRBD1 (6 bases). Germline values: CDR1 LNHDA, CDR2 SQIVND (reference sequence). Trimming took off 5 bases at V and 7 bases at J, with 11 bases between the two ends. CDR3 length: 13 residues. The CDR3 here is CASSLQQGEKLFF. The DNA for the CDR3 is TGTGCCAGTAGTCTACAACAGGGTGAAAAACTGTTTTTT.

The chain employs TRBV12-2 and TRBJ2-7; TRBD1 is taken as the D call from the table, unchecked against the DNA. TRBV12-2 is reported as a pseudogene. The CDR3 has 17 residues. The CDR3 loop reads CASRPGQGVPYSYEQYF. In nucleotides, the CDR3 is TGTGCAAGTCGGCCGGGACAGGGGGTCCCTTACTCCTACGAGCAGTACTTC.

The CDR3 protein is CASSGQGHYEQYF. CDR3 in DNA: TGTGCCAGCAGCGGACAGGGCCACTACGAGCAGTACTTC. The chain is built from TRBV7-9 and TRBJ2-7, with 8 bases fitting TRBD1. The V gene end was trimmed by 5 bases and the J gene end by 3 bases; junction bases not matched to a gene: 3. The V gene's germline CDR1 is SEHNR and CDR2 FQNEAQ (reference sequence). The CDR3 has 13 residues.

The chain has TRBV29-1 and TRBJ2-3; 8 nucleotides align to TRBD2. Germline V gene lookup returns CDR1 SQVTM and CDR2 ANQGSEA. The V and J ends lost 8 bases and 3 bases, in that order; junction bases with no gene match: 16. This CDR3 is 16 amino acids long. DNA of the CDR3: TGCAGCCCCCCCGGGGGGGGCGAACCCCATACAGATACGCAGTATTTT. It specifies CSPPGGGEPHTDTQYF.